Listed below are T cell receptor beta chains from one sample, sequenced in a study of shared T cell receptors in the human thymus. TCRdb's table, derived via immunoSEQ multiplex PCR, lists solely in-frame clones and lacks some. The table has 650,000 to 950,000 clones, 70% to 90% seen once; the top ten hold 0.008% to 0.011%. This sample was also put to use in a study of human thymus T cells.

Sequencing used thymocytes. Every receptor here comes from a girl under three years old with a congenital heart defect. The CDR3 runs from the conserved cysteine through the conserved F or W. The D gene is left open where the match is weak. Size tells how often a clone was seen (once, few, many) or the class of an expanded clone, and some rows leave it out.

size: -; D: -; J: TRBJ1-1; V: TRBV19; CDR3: CASSSSGRQTMNTEAFF; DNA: TGTGCCAGTAGTAGCTCCGGGAGGCAGACCATGAACACTGAAGCTTTCTTT
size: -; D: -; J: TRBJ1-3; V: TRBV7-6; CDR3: CASTTSRRSSGNTIYF; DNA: TGTGCCAGCACCACGTCTAGAAGGAGCTCTGGAAACACCATATATTTT
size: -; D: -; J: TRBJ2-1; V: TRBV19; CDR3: CASSILGGQCYNEQFF; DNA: TGTGCCAGTAGTATCTTGGGGGGACAGTGTTACAATGAGCAGTTCTTC
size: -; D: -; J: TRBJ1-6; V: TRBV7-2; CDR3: CASSLWEGGNSPLHF; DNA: TGTGCCAGCAGCTTATGGGAGGGGGGCAATTCACCCCTCCACTTT
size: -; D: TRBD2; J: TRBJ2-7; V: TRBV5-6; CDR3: CASSNRVQSPGTSLYEQYF; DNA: TGTGCCAGCAGCAATAGGGTGCAGTCCCCCGGGACTAGCTTATACGAGCAGTACTTC
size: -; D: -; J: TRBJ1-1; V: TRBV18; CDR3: CASSPQVASNTEAFF; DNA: TGTGCCAGCTCACCACAAGTCGCCAGTAACACTGAAGCTTTCTTT
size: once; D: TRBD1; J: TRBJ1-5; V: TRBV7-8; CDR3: CASSDRGPNQPQHF; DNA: TGTGCCAGCAGCGACAGGGGCCCCAATCAGCCCCAGCATTTT
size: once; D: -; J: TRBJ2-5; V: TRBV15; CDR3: CATSARTPGETQYF; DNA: TGTGCCACCAGCGCCCGTACCCCAGGGGAGACCCAGTACTTC
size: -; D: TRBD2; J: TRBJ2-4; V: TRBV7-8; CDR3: CASSYTGGNREGKNIQYF; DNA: TGTGCCAGCAGCTATACCGGGGGGAACCGTGAGGGGAAAAACATTCAGTACTTC
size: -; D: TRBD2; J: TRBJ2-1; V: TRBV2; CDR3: CASSESFCASGGPSSYNEQFF; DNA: TGTGCCAGCAGTGAATCCTTTTGTGCTAGCGGGGGACCAAGCTCCTACAATGAGCAGTTCTTC
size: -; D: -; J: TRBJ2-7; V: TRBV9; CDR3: CASSVKDWAGEEQYF; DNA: TGTGCCAGCAGCGTTAAGGACTGGGCCGGTGAGGAGCAGTACTTC
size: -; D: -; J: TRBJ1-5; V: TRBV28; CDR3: CASSFGGGGRDYSNQPQHF; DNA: TGTGCCAGCAGTTTTGGGGGCGGCGGGAGGGATTATAGCAATCAGCCCCAGCATTTT
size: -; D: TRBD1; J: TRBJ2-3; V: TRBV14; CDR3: CASSQSEVGTALRTDTQYF; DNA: TGTGCCAGCAGCCAATCCGAGGTCGGGACAGCTCTACGGACAGATACGCAGTATTTT
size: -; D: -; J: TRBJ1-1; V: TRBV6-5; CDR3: CASSYSELVAFF; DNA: TGTGCCAGCAGTTATTCGGAGTTGGTAGCTTTCTTT
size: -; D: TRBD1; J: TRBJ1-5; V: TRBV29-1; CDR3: CSVSDRGQSNQPQHF; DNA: TGCAGCGTTTCGGACAGGGGGCAAAGCAATCAGCCCCAGCATTTT
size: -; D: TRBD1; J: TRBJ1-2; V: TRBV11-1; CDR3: CASSLAGTGPNYGYTF; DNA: TGTGCCAGCAGCTTGGCCGGGACAGGGCCTAACTATGGCTACACCTTC
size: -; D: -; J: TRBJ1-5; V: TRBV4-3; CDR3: CASSQVQINQPQHF; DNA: TGCGCCAGCAGCCAAGTCCAGATTAATCAGCCCCAGCATTTT
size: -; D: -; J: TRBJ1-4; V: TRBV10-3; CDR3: CAISDGGAEKLFF; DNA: TGTGCCATCAGTGATGGGGGGGCCGAAAAACTGTTTTTT
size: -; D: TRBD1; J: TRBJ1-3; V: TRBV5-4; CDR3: CASSLDGTVRGNTIYF; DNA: TGTGCCAGCAGCTTGGACGGGACAGTCCGTGGAAACACCATATATTTT
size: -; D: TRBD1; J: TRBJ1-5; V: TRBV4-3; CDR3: CASSQGATGDQPQHF; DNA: TGCGCCAGCAGCCAAGGGGCGACAGGGGATCAGCCCCAGCATTTT
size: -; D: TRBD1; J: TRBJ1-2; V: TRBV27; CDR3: CASSLEGTGDNGYTF; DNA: TGTGCCAGCAGTTTAGAAGGGACAGGGGATAACGGCTACACCTTC
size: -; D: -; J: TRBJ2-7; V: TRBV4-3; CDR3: CASSQDIRGLYEQYF; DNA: TGCGCCAGCAGCCAAGATATAAGGGGTCTCTACGAGCAGTACTTC
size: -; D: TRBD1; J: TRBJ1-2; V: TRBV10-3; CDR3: CAITPGQGESGYTF; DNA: TGTGCCATCACCCCAGGACAGGGGGAATCCGGCTACACCTTC
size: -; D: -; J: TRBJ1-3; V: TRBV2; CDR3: CASSVPRSGNTIYF; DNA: TGTGCCAGCAGTGTCCCCAGGTCTGGAAACACCATATATTTT
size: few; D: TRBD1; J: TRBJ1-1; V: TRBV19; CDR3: CASSGFRDRGPGTEAFF; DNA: TGTGCCAGTAGTGGCTTCCGGGACAGGGGGCCGGGTACTGAAGCTTTCTTT
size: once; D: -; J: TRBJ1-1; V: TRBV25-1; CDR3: CASSGRAGRNTEAFF; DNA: TGTGCCAGCAGTGGAAGGGCGGGTCGGAACACTGAAGCTTTCTTT
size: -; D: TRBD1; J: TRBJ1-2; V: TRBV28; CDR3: CASSLWSGTGDPKGGYTF; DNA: TGTGCCAGCAGTTTGTGGTCCGGGACAGGAGATCCTAAAGGCGGCTACACCTTC
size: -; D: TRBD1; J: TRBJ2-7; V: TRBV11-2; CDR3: CASSLDQTKSTGWYEQYF; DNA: TGTGCCAGCAGCTTAGACCAGACTAAATCGACAGGGTGGTACGAGCAGTACTTC
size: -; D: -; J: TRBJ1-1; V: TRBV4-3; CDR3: CASSQEGRALKNTEAFF; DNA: TGCGCCAGCAGCCAAGAAGGCAGGGCCTTAAAGAACACTGAAGCTTTCTTT
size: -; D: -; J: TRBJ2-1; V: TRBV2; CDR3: CASSQGNEQFF; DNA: TGTGCCAGCAGCCAGGGGAATGAGCAGTTCTTC
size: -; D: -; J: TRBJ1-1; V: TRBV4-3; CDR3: CASTPGRNPGTEAFF; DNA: TGCGCCAGCACCCCGGGGAGAAACCCTGGCACTGAAGCTTTCTTT